This T cell receptor beta chain was recovered during a study of blood T cell repertoires in COVID-19. The V and J ends lost 7 bases and 0 bases, in that order; junction bases with no gene match: 2. The CDR3 has 15 amino acids. Looked up from germline, CDR1 is WSHSY and CDR2 is SAAADI. Study members were between about 18 and 89 years old and lived in approximately 25 US regions. Assay: immunoSEQ multiplex PCR; the TCRdb copy retains only in-frame clones and omits some. The table has about 400,000 clones, approximately 84% seen once. The sample holds a few counts of this clone. This TCR was recovered from a woman in her 30s who had recovered from COVID-19. The chain joins TRBV10-2 to TRBJ2-1; 11 bases are a match to TRBD2. The material sequenced was PBMCs or T cells enriched from blood (not recorded which). The CDR3 loop reads CASMGLAASYNEQFF. CDR3 nucleotide sequence: TGCGCCAGCATGGGACTAGCGGCCTCCTACAATGAGCAGTTCTTC.